The text below deals with one T cell receptor beta chain. This clonotype is considered medium-sized (0.01 to 0.1%). Its recognized antigen is unknown. Per-base quality was not reported, and no clone a single base away is much larger than it. V gives up 0 bases and J gives up 6 bases, and the segment between their germline ends measures 6 bases. From the cysteine through the phenylalanine, the CDR3 covers 12 amino acids. Here the CDR3 DNA is all that survives: 36 bases in frame from base 1. CDR1 and CDR2 were assigned from the germline V gene (reference sequence) as GTSNPN and SVGIG. Sequencing used an Illumina Genome Analyzer IIx. The public reads were run again by TCRdb, first through fastp at Q25 and then through MiXCR, and only productive beta chains were kept. Under each unique CDR3 protein, matching rows form one entry showing the most common genes and DNA. The table for this sample lists 6,500 to 9,000 distinct CDR3 sequences; 32% of them were counted only once. The ten most abundant clones make up more than 20% of the sample.

This entry is derived from a study (dated by TCRdb to the early 2010s). The rearrangement combines TRBV30 with TRBJ2-1; no D gene is confidently identified. Sequenced material: blood. This TCR derives from a human donor. CDR3 loop: CAWSVTRNEQFF. The DNA sequence reads TGTGCCTGGAGTGTAACCCGCAATGAGCAGTTCTTC.